These 10 T cell receptor beta chains originate from one sample sequenced in a study of blood T cell repertoires in COVID-19. Measured with immunoSEQ multiplex PCR; TCRdb has only the in-frame clones, and not every one. The sample shows about 50,000 clones, approximately 90% of them seen only once. Sequences were obtained from peripheral blood. All receptors derive from a woman of 80 years or more with acute or convalescent COVID-19.

The CDR3 sequence is CASSLELTGTSLTGANVLTF. CDR3 sequence (DNA): TGCGCCAGCAGCCTTGAGCTAACCGGGACTAGCTTAACTGGGGCCAACGTCCTGACTTTC. The V and J genes are TRBV4-3 and TRBJ2-6; the match to TRBD2 covers 9 bases. CDR1 is LGHNA and CDR2 is YSLEER in the germline V gene. This CDR3 has 20 amino acids. The junction had 15 bases not matched to a gene; V was cut back by 4 bases and J by 2 bases.

The chain employs TRBV3-1 (or the pseudogene TRBV3-2) and TRBJ2-1, with TRBD2 identical over 11 bases. Per the germline V gene, CDR1 is LGHDT and CDR2 is YNNKEL (reference sequence). The trim removed 6 bases at V and 9 bases at J, leaving 10 bases unmatched. This CDR3 contains 15 residues. CDR3 sequence: CASSDSGRAGGEQFF. CDR3 DNA: TGTGCCAGCAGTGATAGCGGGAGGGCCGGGGGTGAGCAGTTCTTC.

On this clone itself: Relative to the germline gene, one junction end is altered; a read error may explain this. The V and J genes are TRBV6-5 and TRBJ2-3; 9 bases match TRBD2. Germline CDR1 MNHEY, CDR2 SVGAGI. This CDR3 contains 14 residues. CDR3 nucleotides: TGTGCCAGCAGAACCGGGACTAGCAGAGATACGCAGTATTTT. Residues: CASRTGTSRDTQYF.

This clone was recorded a few times. This chain joins TRBV28 and TRBJ1-2; D gene ambiguous. V was trimmed by 9 bases and J by 0 bases, leaving 11 bases between them. This CDR3 region has 13 residues. Germline V gives CDR1 MDHEN, CDR2 SYDVKM. DNA of the CDR3: TGTGCCAGTAGAACAACAGCTAACTATGGCTACACCTTC. It encodes CASRTTANYGYTF.

This clone was counted once. The rearrangement links TRBV19 to TRBJ2-7; a weak D match, TRBD1 (6 bases). The V end was cut by 3 bases, the J end by 5 bases, with 14 bases between. The CDR3 has 14 residues. CDR1 and CDR2 from the germline V gene are LNHDA and SQIVND (reference sequence). In nucleotides, the CDR3 is TGTGCCAGTAGTATGACGGGACAAAAGGACGAGCAGTACTTC. The encoded protein is CASSMTGQKDEQYF.

The chain has TRBV7-8 and TRBJ1-2; 8 bases match TRBD1. Germline V gene sequence: CDR1 SGHVS, CDR2 FQNEAQ. V lost 1 base to trimming and J lost 4 bases; unmatched junction nucleotides: 11. The length of the CDR3 is 17 residues. DNA for the CDR3: TGTGCCAGCAGCTTAGGGACAGGGCAGTGGGGGCCCTATGGCTACACCTTC. This gives the protein CASSLGTGQWGPYGYTF.

This clone was detected once. The chain combines TRBV19 with TRBJ2-1, with TRBD2 matching 8 bases. This CDR3 region has 14 residues. Germline V CDR1 and CDR2: LNHDA, SQIVND (reference sequence). V lost 5 bases to trimming and J lost 3 bases; unmatched junction nucleotides: 3. The CDR3 DNA is TGTGCCAGTAGTTCTCGGGGGGGCTACAATGAGCAGTTCTTC. Protein: CASSSRGGYNEQFF. The variable domain in full, completed from reference TRBV19 and TRBJ2-1, reads DGGITQSPKYLFRKEGQNVTLSCEQNLNHDAMYWYRQDPGQGLRLIYYSQIVNDFQKGDIAEGYSVSREKKESFPLTVTSAQKNPTAFYLCASSSRGGYNEQFFGPGTRLTVL.

The V call is TRBV7-2, the J call TRBJ2-7; 9 bases line up with TRBD2. The CDR3 extends over 15 amino acids. Germline V gene lookup returns CDR1 SGHTA and CDR2 FQGNSA. V dropped 3 bases and J dropped 0; count of bases not matched to a gene: 3. The CDR3 loop reads CASSFSGGSSYEQYF. CDR3 bases: TGTGCCAGCAGCTTCAGCGGGGGGAGCTCCTACGAGCAGTACTTC.

The V call is TRBV2, the J call TRBJ2-7; 8 bases match TRBD1. The CDR3 covers 16 residues. The germline CDR1 and CDR2 sequences are SNHLY and FYNNEI. The V and J ends lost 7 bases and 1 base, in that order; junction bases with no gene match: 12. In DNA form, the CDR3 reads TGTGCCAGCAAGTCGCAGGGGGCGACGCTGTCCTACGAGCAGTACTTC. This sequence encodes CASKSQGATLSYEQYF.

The rearrangement links TRBV2 to TRBJ2-7; tentative D call: TRBD2 (5 bases). The CDR3 covers 14 residues. The germline gives CDR1 SNHLY, CDR2 FYNNEI. CDR3: CATSVNGVNYEQYF. The CDR3 DNA reads TGTGCGACCAGCGTTAACGGGGTTAACTACGAGCAGTACTTC.